The 13 T cell receptor beta chains below were found in one sample sequenced in a study of T cell changes during pregnancy in multiple sclerosis (dated by TCRdb to between 2018 and 2021). Libraries were prepared through the immunoSEQ multiplex PCR assay. TCRdb carries this immuneACCESS record with in-frame sequences only. Its versions omit some clonotypes, under half of them owing to an unresolved V gene in the studies checked, with the rest unexplained. The sample has around 30,000 clones on record, about 88% of them singletons. Jointly, the top ten make up about 10% of the sample. The material was CD8+ T cells from peripheral blood mononuclear cells, obtained in the second trimester of pregnancy. The receptors were gathered from a female donor with multiple sclerosis, enrolled in a pregnancy study.

DNA of the CDR3: TGTGCCAGCAGTCTACGAGGAACAAGGAACGAGCAGTACTTC. Its translation: CASSLRGTRNEQYF. The chain employs TRBV6-5 and TRBJ2-7; unclear D gene. Germline V gene sequence: CDR1 MNHEY, CDR2 SVGAGI. The V end was cut by 5 bases, the J end by 5 bases, with 16 bases between. The CDR3 length is 14 residues.

The rearrangement links TRBV9 to TRBJ2-2; no clear D. The CDR3 length is 14 residues. Trimming took off 1 base at V and 0 bases at J, with 4 bases between the two ends. Germline V CDR1 and CDR2: SGDLS, YYNGEE. This CDR3 is CASSVSSNTGELFF. The CDR3 region has the DNA TGTGCCAGCAGCGTATCTTCGAACACCGGGGAGCTGTTTTTT.

J is TRBJ2-2 and V is TRBV27, with 8 bases aligning to TRBD1. Looked up from germline, CDR1 is MNHEY and CDR2 is SMNVEV (reference sequence). Germline trimming cut 6 bases from V and 7 bases from J; bases unmatched to any gene: 13. The CDR3 is 16 amino acids. The CDR3 reads CASSSRTGNSGGELFF. As DNA, the CDR3 is TGTGCCAGCAGCAGTCGGACAGGGAACTCGGGCGGGGAGCTGTTTTTT.

The chain carries TRBV30 and TRBJ1-6, with D possibly TRBD1 on 6 matching bases. The V end lost 0 bases, the J end lost 13 bases, and 13 bases lay between the germline ends. The CDR3 is 13 residues long. Per the germline V gene, CDR1 is GTSNPN and CDR2 is SVGIG (reference sequence). CDR3 bases: TGTGCCTGGAGTGTGGACAGCCTGAATCCCCTCCACTTT. It yields the protein CAWSVDSLNPLHF.

This chain links TRBV14 with TRBJ2-1; TRBD1 matches at 11 bases. Germline loops: CDR1 SGHDN, CDR2 FVKESK. The CDR3 totals 19 residues. Unmatched junction bases numbered 9, after V lost 0 bases and J lost 2 bases. The CDR3 loop is CASSQDPGDRGLPYNEQFF. CDR3 in DNA: TGTGCCAGCAGCCAAGATCCAGGGGACAGGGGGTTACCCTACAATGAGCAGTTCTTC.

The J gene is TRBJ2-7, the V gene TRBV7-8, with TRBD1 matching 9 bases. Germline trimming cut 5 bases from V and 7 bases from J; bases unmatched to any gene: 9. Germline CDR1 SGHVS, CDR2 FQNEAQ. The CDR3 consists of 14 residues. The CDR3 spells CASSATTGGGEQYF. As DNA, the CDR3 is TGTGCCAGCAGCGCGACGACAGGGGGAGGTGAGCAGTACTTC.

The rearrangement uses TRBV5-1 and TRBJ2-5, with TRBD1 matching 10 bases. The J call is uncertain, as TRBJ2-7 better fits the DNA end. CDR1 SGHRS and CDR2 YFSETQ come from the germline V gene. The CDR3 loop spans 15 amino acids. The DNA for the CDR3 is TGCGCCAGCAGCTTGGGACAGGGGGCTGTCTACGAGCAGTACTTC. As protein: CASSLGQGAVYEQYF.

V is TRBV4-1 and J is TRBJ1-2, with D unresolved. V shed 0 bases and J shed 6 bases, with 14 bases lying between them. Germline CDR1 and CDR2: MGHRA and YSYEKL. CDR3 length: 15 residues. The DNA of the CDR3 is TGCGCCAGCAGCCAAGAGGGGAGGACCGGGAATGGCTACACCTTC. Encoded protein: CASSQEGRTGNGYTF.

The V gene is TRBV7-9, the J gene TRBJ2-2, with D unclear. V was shortened by 2 bases and J by 5 bases, with 6 bases between the two germline ends. This CDR3 has 13 amino acids. Germline V gene lookup returns CDR1 SEHNR and CDR2 FQNEAQ (reference sequence). CDR3 residues: CASSLTQTGELFF. The CDR3, as DNA: TGTGCCAGCAGCTTAACACAGACCGGGGAGCTGTTTTTT.

This sequence joins TRBV19 and TRBJ1-5; 9 bases match TRBD1. The CDR3 spans 19 residues. Trimming removed 0 bases from V and 0 bases from J; junction bases left unmatched: 9. In germline, CDR1 is LNHDA, CDR2 SQIVND (reference sequence). CDR3 bases: TGTGCCAGTAGTATAGATTCGTGGGGACAGGGTTATAGCAATCAGCCCCAGCATTTT. Its translation: CASSIDSWGQGYSNQPQHF.

The chain employs TRBV28 and TRBJ1-2, with D possibly TRBD1 on 6 matching bases. Germline V lookup: CDR1 MDHEN, CDR2 SYDVKM. The ends were cut back, 5 bases at V and 2 bases at J, with 24 bases in the middle. The CDR3 totals 18 residues. In DNA form, the CDR3 reads TGTGCCAGCAGTGGGACGACAGGATTCCCTCGGTTCAACTATGGCTACACCTTC. Its translation: CASSGTTGFPRFNYGYTF.

The chain couples TRBV25-1 to TRBJ2-7; 8 nucleotides line up with TRBD1. The CDR3 has 13 residues. V shed 10 bases and J 2 bases; nucleotides not matched to a gene: 7. CDR1 is MGHDK and CDR2 is SYGVNS in the germline V gene. The CDR3: CATMTGVPYEQYF. The CDR3 region has the DNA TGTGCCACCATGACAGGGGTCCCCTACGAGCAGTACTTC.

J is TRBJ2-3 and V is TRBV15; 7 bases map to TRBD2. CDR1 is LNHNV and CDR2 is YYDKDF in the germline V gene (reference sequence). V gave up 6 bases and J gave up 4 bases; unmatched junction bases: 4. The CDR3 length is 13 residues. CDR3 coding DNA: TGTGCCACCAGAGCGGGATATTCAGATACGCAGTATTTT. Residues: CATRAGYSDTQYF.